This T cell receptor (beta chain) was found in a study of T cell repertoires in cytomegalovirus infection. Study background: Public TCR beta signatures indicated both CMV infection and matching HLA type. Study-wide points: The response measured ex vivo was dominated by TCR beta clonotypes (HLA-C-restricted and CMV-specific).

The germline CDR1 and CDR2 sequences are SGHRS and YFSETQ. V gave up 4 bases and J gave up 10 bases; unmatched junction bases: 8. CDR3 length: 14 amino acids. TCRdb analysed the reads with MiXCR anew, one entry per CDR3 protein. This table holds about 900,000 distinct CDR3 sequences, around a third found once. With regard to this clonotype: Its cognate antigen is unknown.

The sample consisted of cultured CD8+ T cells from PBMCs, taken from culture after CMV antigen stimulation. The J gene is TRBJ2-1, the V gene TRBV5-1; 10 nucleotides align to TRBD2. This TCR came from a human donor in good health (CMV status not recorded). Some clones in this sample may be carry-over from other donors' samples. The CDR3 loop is CASSVGLATDEQFF. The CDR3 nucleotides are TGCGCCAGCAGCGTGGGACTAGCGACGGACGAGCAGTTCTTC. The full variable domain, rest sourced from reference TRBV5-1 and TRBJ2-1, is KAGVTQTPRYLIKTRGQQVTLSCSPISGHRSVSWYQQTPGQGLQFLFEYFSETQRNKGNFPGRFSGRQFSNSRSEMNVSTLELGDSALYLCASSVGLATDEQFFGPGTRLTVL.